A single TCR beta chain is shown here with its context. Its antigen is still unknown. Individuals having autoimmune disease history or systemic immunosuppression were not enrolled. Trimming took 6 bases from V and 7 from J, leaving 16 bases between them. This CDR3 spans 14 amino acids. The germline V gene has CDR1 MDHEN and CDR2 SYDVKM. Sequencing used immunoSEQ multiplex PCR; TCRdb keeps in-frame clones, though not all of them. The sample records approximately 9,500 clones, 60% to 70% being singletons. The record originates from a study of OX40 agonist ivuxolimab in advanced cancers. For the study at large: The study gave patients intravenous ivuxolimab at 0.01 to 10 mg/kg every 2 weeks. Of the participants, more than 35% had some prior anti-PD-1, anti-PD-L1 or anti-CTLA-4 therapy, which was allowed. General observations from the study: CD4+ and CD8+ T cells in blood underwent clonal expansion by week 6 at 0.1 to 3.0 mg/kg.

The chain links TRBV28 to TRBJ1-5, with a weak D call TRBD1 (6 bases). The TCR was taken from an adult with an advanced solid tumor such as melanoma, head and neck, liver or kidney cancer. Material: CD4+ or CD8+ T cells sorted from blood, obtained in a trial of the OX40 agonist ivuxolimab. In nucleotides, the CDR3 is TGTGCCAGCAGCCAGGACAGCGATGTCCAGCCCCAGCATTTT. This codes for CASSQDSDVQPQHF.